These T cell receptor beta chains were read from a single sample in a study of cytomegalovirus exposure and HLA in healthy donors. Produced via immunoSEQ multiplex PCR; TCRdb's table is partial and in-frame only. The listing records tens of thousands of clones. Sequenced: PBMCs. The receptors were gathered from a man aged 25 to 40 in good health and CMV-seronegative. The CDR3 runs from the conserved cysteine through the conserved F or W. The order of the fields is J gene, V gene, D gene, CDR3 protein, CDR3 DNA. The D gene is left open where the match is weak.

>TRBJ1-3|TRBV9|NA
CASSLAMSGTLRENTIYF
TGTGCCAGCAGCCTCGCAATGTCCGGGACTCTAAGAGAAAACACCATATATTTT
>TRBJ1-5|TRBV19|TRBD1
CASSPRTGGGLGGQPQHF
TGTGCCAGTAGTCCACGGACAGGGGGCGGTCTGGGGGGTCAGCCCCAGCATTTT
>TRBJ2-5|TRBV14|NA
CASSQGAIQETQYF
TGTGCCAGCAGCCAGGGCGCGATCCAAGAGACCCAGTACTTC
>TRBJ2-2|TRBV10-3|NA
CAIGADATGELFF
TGTGCCATCGGGGCAGATGCCACCGGGGAGCTGTTTTTT
>TRBJ1-2|TRBV9|TRBD1
CASSTDRDFYGYTF
TGTGCCAGCAGCACGGACAGGGATTTTTATGGCTACACCTTC
>TRBJ1-4|TRBV19|NA
CASSMGTLQTVGLFF
TGTGCCAGTAGTATGGGGACACTTCAAACGGTGGGACTGTTTTTT
>TRBJ2-7|TRBV6-5|TRBD1
CASSSDRDPYEQYF
TGTGCCAGCAGCTCCGACAGGGACCCCTACGAGCAGTACTTC
>TRBJ1-1|TRBV11-1|NA
CASSLGHNTEAFF
TGTGCCAGCAGCTTAGGACATAACACTGAAGCTTTCTTT
>TRBJ2-1|TRBV6-6|NA
CASSLDTRVHEQFF
TGTGCCAGCAGCCTAGATACTAGAGTCCATGAGCAGTTCTTC
>TRBJ2-7|TRBV9|NA
CASSVSTGISYEQYF
TGTGCCAGCAGCGTAAGTACAGGGATTTCCTACGAGCAGTACTTC
>TRBJ2-3|TRBV5-1|NA
CASSLEVRGDTDTQYF
TGCGCCAGCAGCTTGGAGGTCAGGGGAGACACAGATACGCAGTATTTT
>TRBJ2-7|TRBV29-1|NA
CSVELATSYEQYF
TGCAGCGTTGAACTAGCTACCTCCTACGAGCAGTACTTC
>TRBJ2-2|TRBV6-4|NA
CASSDSWSPPGELFF
TGTGCCAGCAGTGACTCGTGGAGCCCCCCCGGGGAGCTGTTTTTT
>TRBJ1-2|TRBV5-6|NA
CASSLPLDYGYTF
TGTGCCAGCAGCTTGCCTCTTGACTATGGCTACACCTTC
>TRBJ2-4|TRBV6-5|NA
CASSPSGGGNIQYF
TGTGCCAGCAGTCCTAGCGGAGGGGGAAACATTCAGTACTTC
>TRBJ2-7|TRBV5-1|TRBD1
CASSLDGTGFDEQYF
TGCGCCAGCAGCTTGGATGGGACAGGGTTCGACGAGCAGTACTTC
>TRBJ2-1|TRBV7-8|TRBD2
CASSKGLALYNEQFF
TGTGCCAGCAGCAAAGGACTAGCGCTCTACAATGAGCAGTTCTTC
>TRBJ2-1|TRBV11-3|TRBD2
CASSLGAVAGPYNEQFF
TGTGCCAGCAGCTTAGGGGCCGTAGCGGGGCCCTACAATGAGCAGTTCTTC
>TRBJ2-1|TRBV5-4|NA
CASSGAGNPNEQFF
TGTGCCAGCAGCGGCGCAGGAAACCCCAATGAGCAGTTCTTC
>TRBJ2-5|TRBV14|TRBD1
CASSPRTGGLETQYF
TGTGCCAGCAGCCCGCGGACAGGGGGCCTGGAGACCCAGTACTTC
>TRBJ1-2|TRBV29-1|TRBD1
CSVGTGAGYTF
TGCAGCGTTGGGACAGGGGCTGGCTACACCTTC
>TRBJ1-2|TRBV29-1|NA
CSGGGGSGYTF
TGCAGCGGCGGGGGGGGATCGGGCTACACCTTC
>TRBJ2-7|TRBV18|NA
CASSPVSGEQYF
TGTGCCAGCTCACCAGTATCGGGAGAGCAGTACTTC
>TRBJ2-1|TRBV10-3|TRBD2
CAISESSGSSYNEQFF
TGTGCCATCAGTGAGTCGAGCGGGAGCTCCTACAATGAGCAGTTCTTC
>TRBJ2-5|TRBV7-9|NA
CASSLGRTTQETQYF
TGTGCCAGCAGCTTAGGCCGGACAACTCAAGAGACCCAGTACTTC
>TRBJ2-1|TRBV4-3|TRBD1
CASSSSSDRGFEQFF
TGCGCCAGCAGCTCTAGCTCCGACAGGGGGTTTGAGCAGTTCTTC
>TRBJ2-1|TRBV10-3|TRBD2
CAISETRLAVYNEQFF
TGTGCCATCAGTGAAACCAGACTAGCGGTGTACAATGAGCAGTTCTTC
>TRBJ2-7|TRBV7-9|NA
CASSNTGIPPYEQYF
TGTGCCAGCAGCAATACAGGGATCCCCCCCTACGAGCAGTACTTC
>TRBJ2-5|TRBV4-3|TRBD2
CASSQVSSGGGRQETQYF
TGCGCCAGCAGCCAAGTTTCGAGTGGCGGGGGGCGCCAAGAGACCCAGTACTTC
>TRBJ2-3|TRBV7-3|TRBD1
CASSSGQGTDTQYF
TGTGCCAGCAGCTCGGGACAGGGCACAGATACGCAGTATTTT
>TRBJ1-1|TRBV10-3|TRBD1
CAISDRGQADTEAFF
TGTGCCATCAGTGACAGGGGGCAGGCGGACACTGAAGCTTTCTTT
>TRBJ1-1|TRBV6-5|NA
CASNLSPNTEAFF
TGTGCCAGCAATCTGAGCCCCAACACTGAAGCTTTCTTT
>TRBJ1-5|TRBV18|NA
CASSPQRASDNQPQHF
TGTGCCAGCTCACCACAGCGGGCCAGCGACAATCAGCCCCAGCATTTT
>TRBJ1-5|TRBV19|NA
CATHKPGQGYRQPQHF
TGTGCCACCCATAAACCAGGGCAGGGTTACCGTCAGCCCCAGCATTTT
>TRBJ1-1|TRBV7-9|TRBD1
CASSLGQGASEAFF
TGTGCCAGCAGCTTAGGACAGGGGGCATCTGAAGCTTTCTTT
>TRBJ1-2|TRBV30|NA
CAWQKDSFYGYTF
TGTGCCTGGCAGAAGGACAGCTTCTATGGCTACACCTTC
>TRBJ2-3|TRBV20-1|NA
CSGGELDTQYF
TGCAGCGGCGGGGAGTTAGATACGCAGTATTTT
>TRBJ2-7|TRBV13|NA
CASSAHRVYEQYF
TGTGCCAGCAGCGCCCACAGGGTCTACGAGCAGTACTTC
>TRBJ1-1|TRBV7-2|NA
CASSFDREAFF
TGTGCCAGCAGCTTCGACAGAGAAGCTTTCTTT
>TRBJ2-3|TRBV29-1|NA
CSVPQVTDTQYF
TGCAGCGTTCCCCAGGTTACAGATACGCAGTATTTT
>TRBJ2-7|TRBV5-4|TRBD2
CASSMGLAGNYYEQYF
TGTGCCAGCAGCATGGGACTAGCGGGTAACTACTACGAGCAGTACTTC
>TRBJ2-7|TRBV30|NA
CAWSGPVYEQYF
TGTGCCTGGAGTGGTCCCGTCTACGAGCAGTACTTC
>TRBJ1-2|TRBV4-1|NA
CASSPLGGWSYTF
TGCGCCAGCAGTCCGCTGGGGGGATGGAGCTACACCTTC
>TRBJ1-5|TRBV6-1|NA
CASSEAAREQPQHF
TGTGCCAGCAGTGAGGCAGCCCGGGAGCAGCCCCAGCATTTT
>TRBJ2-7|TRBV30|NA
CAWSGPSVGTTGSYEQYF
TGTGCCTGGAGTGGCCCTAGCGTGGGCACCACCGGCTCCTACGAGCAGTACTTC
>TRBJ2-3|TRBV18|NA
CASSQTRGDTQYF
TGTGCCAGCTCACAAACCAGGGGAGATACGCAGTATTTT
>TRBJ2-7|TRBV7-8|NA
CASSLGRGYEQYF
TGTGCCAGCAGCTTAGGGCGGGGCTACGAGCAGTACTTC
>TRBJ2-7|TRBV23-1|NA
CASSQPIEARSYEQYF
TGCGCCAGCAGTCAGCCTATCGAAGCGAGGTCCTACGAGCAGTACTTC
>TRBJ2-3|TRBV6-4|TRBD2
CASSDPGLAGGTDTQYF
TGTGCCAGCAGTGACCCGGGACTAGCGGGCGGCACAGATACGCAGTATTTT
>TRBJ1-1|TRBV19|NA
CASTQPGVIRASNTEAFF
TGTGCCAGTACCCAACCAGGGGTTATCAGAGCATCGAACACTGAAGCTTTCTTT
>TRBJ1-1|TRBV9|NA
CASSVHPSGTEAFF
TGTGCCAGCAGCGTTCATCCCAGCGGCACTGAAGCTTTCTTT
>TRBJ1-5|TRBV12-5|NA
CASGLNGQPQHF
TGTGCTAGTGGTCTCAACGGTCAGCCCCAGCATTTT
>TRBJ2-7|TRBV4-2|TRBD2
CASSQDLTGTSGGAYEQYF
TGTGCCAGCAGCCAAGATCTCACCGGGACTAGCGGGGGGGCCTACGAGCAGTACTTC
>TRBJ2-7|TRBV4-2|TRBD2
CASSQEGGSSYEQYF
TGTGCCAGCAGCCAAGAGGGCGGGAGCTCCTACGAGCAGTACTTC
>TRBJ2-1|TRBV5-1|TRBD1
CASSLEGQGQYNEQFF
TGCGCCAGCAGCTTGGAGGGACAGGGTCAGTACAATGAGCAGTTCTTC
>TRBJ1-2|TRBV7-9|NA
CASSLGVSGAGNYGYTF
TGTGCCAGCAGCTTAGGCGTTTCTGGGGCAGGGAACTATGGCTACACCTTC
>TRBJ2-1|TRBV7-9|NA
CASSPNAVLSSYNEQFF
TGTGCCAGCAGCCCAAATGCGGTCTTAAGCTCCTACAATGAGCAGTTCTTC
>TRBJ2-7|TRBV29-1|TRBD2
CSVVSGTSDPYEQYF
TGCAGCGTTGTGTCCGGGACTAGCGACCCGTACGAGCAGTACTTC
>TRBJ2-5|TRBV27|NA
CASSYTGTLGENQYF
TGTGCCAGCAGCTATACCGGGACTCTGGGGGAGAACCAGTACTTC